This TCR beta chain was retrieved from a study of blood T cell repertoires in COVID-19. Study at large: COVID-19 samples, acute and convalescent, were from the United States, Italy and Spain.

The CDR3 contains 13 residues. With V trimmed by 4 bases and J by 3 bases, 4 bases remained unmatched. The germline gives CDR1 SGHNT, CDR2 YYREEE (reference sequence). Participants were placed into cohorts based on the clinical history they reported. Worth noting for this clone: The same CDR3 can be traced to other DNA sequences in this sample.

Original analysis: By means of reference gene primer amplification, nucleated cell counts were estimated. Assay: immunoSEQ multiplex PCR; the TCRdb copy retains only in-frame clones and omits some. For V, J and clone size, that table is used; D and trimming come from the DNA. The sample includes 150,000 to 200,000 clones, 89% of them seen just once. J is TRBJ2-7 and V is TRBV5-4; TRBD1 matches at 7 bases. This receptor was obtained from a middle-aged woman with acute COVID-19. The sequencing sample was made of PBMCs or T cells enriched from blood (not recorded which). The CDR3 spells CASSPGQSYEQYF. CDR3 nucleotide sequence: TGTGCCAGCAGCCCGGGACAGAGCTACGAGCAGTACTTC.